This T cell receptor beta chain was obtained from a study of blood T cell repertoires in COVID-19. Study-level information: The United States, Italy and Spain provided the acute and convalescent COVID-19 samples. T cells, B-cell-depleted T cells, or PBMCs provided the cDNA or gDNA that served as material.

In the source study's methods: Amplification from reference gene primers served as the basis for estimated nucleated cell counts. Profiling relied on immunoSEQ multiplex PCR, and the TCRdb table lists in-frame clones only, not all of them. V and J calls plus clone size are reproduced from that table; the DNA served to infer D and trimming. Among about 83,000 clones listed, roughly 90% were seen once. This clone occurred once. Germline lookup yields CDR1 SQVTM and CDR2 ANQGSEA. The CDR3 runs to 13 residues. Trimming stripped 5 bases from V and 5 bases from J, with 10 bases between. This receptor was identified in a woman aged 80 or older with active or convalescent COVID-19. The rearrangement links TRBV29-1 to TRBJ1-6; the D gene is possibly TRBD1 (6 bases). The specimen sequenced was peripheral blood. The CDR3 sequence: CSVRPGDNSPLHF. The CDR3 nucleotides read TGCAGCGTTAGACCAGGGGATAATTCACCCCTCCACTTT.